Below, 24 T cell receptor beta chains from the same sample are listed, as sequenced in a study of blood T cell repertoires in COVID-19. Assay: immunoSEQ multiplex PCR; the TCRdb copy retains only in-frame clones and omits some. The repertoire holds under 200,000 clones, with 80% as singletons. The sample taken for sequencing was PBMCs or T cells enriched from blood (not recorded which). The receptors derive from a woman aged 55-69 years who had recovered from COVID-19.

In its sample, this clone was seen a few times. The chain has TRBV6-6 and TRBJ1-2; D is unclear. Deletions cut 5 bases from V and 2 bases from J, with 12 bases between. The CDR3 totals 14 residues. CDR1 is MNHNY, CDR2 SVGAGI, per germline (reference sequence). The CDR3, as DNA: TGTGCCAGCAGTCCCCGGTTCCCAAACTATGGCTACACCTTC. Translating it yields CASSPRFPNYGYTF.

V and J are TRBV7-3 and TRBJ2-2, with D perhaps matching TRBD2 (6 bases). Germline V gene lookup returns CDR1 SGHTA and CDR2 FQGTGA. The CDR3 length is 14 residues. The V and J ends lost 6 bases and 6 bases respectively, with 14 bases between them. The CDR3 reads CASRPSGGAGELFF. The CDR3 region has the DNA TGTGCCAGCAGGCCCTCGGGCGGGGCCGGGGAGCTGTTTTTT.

This clone occurred a few times. The rearrangement links TRBV4-1 to TRBJ1-5, with 11 bases that match TRBD1. This CDR3 contains 15 residues. In germline, CDR1 is MGHRA, CDR2 YSYEKL. The J segment lost 5 bases and the V segment lost 3 bases, leaving 3 bases of the junction unmatched. The CDR3 DNA follows: TGCGCCAGCAGCCAGAGGACAGGGGGCGATCAGCCCCAGCATTTT. Its translation is CASSQRTGGDQPQHF.

This chain connects TRBV30 to TRBJ2-3, with 7 bases matching TRBD1. The V gene end was trimmed by 3 bases and the J gene end by 4 bases; junction bases not matched to a gene: 7. Germline CDR1 is GTSNPN and CDR2 is SVGIG (reference sequence). The length of the CDR3 is 14 residues. The CDR3 reads CAWRGTVRADTQYF. The CDR3 DNA reads as TGTGCCTGGAGGGGGACAGTCCGGGCAGATACGCAGTATTTT.

This clone was seen just once. This chain uses TRBV30 with TRBJ2-7, with a weak D call TRBD2 (5 bases). The germline V gene has CDR1 GTSNPN and CDR2 SVGIG (reference sequence). Trimming took 5 bases from V and 1 from J, leaving 9 bases between them. The CDR3 loop spans 12 amino acids. The CDR3 coding sequence is TGTGCCTGGGGGCCGGGGTCCTACGAGCAGTACTTC. It codes for CAWGPGSYEQYF. Looking up the rest from reference TRBV30 and TRBJ2-7 gives the full variable domain: SQTIHQWPATLVQPVGSPLSLECTVEGTSNPNLYWYRQAAGRGLQLLFYSVGIGQISSEVPQNLSASRPQDRQFILSSKKLLLSDSGFYLCAWGPGSYEQYFGPGTRLTVT.

The chain uses TRBV7-2 and TRBJ1-1; TRBD1 is a possible D gene (6 bases). The CDR3 consists of 16 residues. Between the trimmed V and J ends, which lost 2 bases and 0 bases, there was a span of 13 bases. Germline assignment: CDR1 SGHTA and CDR2 FQGNSA. In nucleotides, the CDR3 is TGTGCCAGCAGCTTATTGCTGGGGGCGATGAACACTGAAGCTTTCTTT. This codes for CASSLLLGAMNTEAFF.

The genes are TRBV12-3 or TRBV12-4 and TRBJ2-1; D not certain. Trimming cost V 5 bases and J 9 bases, with 11 bases left between them. The CDR3 contains 12 residues. The CDR3 region has the DNA TGTGCCAGCAGTCGTCCTTTTAGTGAGCAGTTCTTC. This codes for CASSRPFSEQFF.

This sequence joins TRBV27 and TRBJ2-1, with D perhaps TRBD1 (5 bases). This CDR3 is built from 16 residues. With 5 bases removed from V and 5 bases from J, the gap between germline ends came to 19 bases. Germline loops: CDR1 MNHEY, CDR2 SMNVEV (reference sequence). The CDR3 region is CASSPRPLPGNNEQFF. CDR3 coding DNA: TGTGCCAGCAGTCCCCGACCGCTTCCAGGGAACAATGAGCAGTTCTTC.

The V call is TRBV19, the J call TRBJ1-1; D perhaps matches TRBD1 (5 bases). The CDR3 contains 11 residues. Germline V gene data show CDR1 as LNHDA and CDR2 as SQIVND (reference sequence). The ends were cut back, 3 bases at V and 11 bases at J, with 10 bases in the middle. The CDR3 spells CASSMQGRAFF. The CDR3 region has the DNA TGTGCCAGTAGTATGCAGGGTAGGGCTTTCTTT.

The rearrangement uses TRBV5-6 and TRBJ1-2; 7 nucleotides agree with TRBD1. J gave up 3 bases and V 7 bases, and 3 bases lay outside the gene matches. This CDR3 is 12 amino acids long. In germline, CDR1 is SGHDT, CDR2 YYEEEE. The CDR3 DNA reads as TGTGCCAGCTTAGGGGGCTACTATGGCTACACCTTC. Translation gives CASLGGYYGYTF.

The chain employs TRBV6-5 and TRBJ2-7; D possibly corresponds to TRBD2 (7 bases). In germline, CDR1 is MNHEY, CDR2 SVGAGI. This CDR3 is 15 amino acids long. Trimming stripped 4 bases from V and 5 bases from J, with 18 bases between. The CDR3 DNA reads as TGTGCCAGCAGTTTTTTTGGGGGGGCCGAGGACGAGCAGTACTTC. Translating it yields CASSFFGGAEDEQYF.

This chain links TRBV14 with TRBJ2-7; 7 bases are shared with TRBD2. Germline assignment: CDR1 SGHDN and CDR2 FVKESK. J was trimmed by 3 bases and V by 1 base; bases with no gene match: 9. This CDR3 has 16 residues. The CDR3 is CASSQGDGGGGYEQYF. CDR3 coding DNA: TGTGCCAGCAGCCAAGGCGACGGCGGGGGTGGCTACGAGCAGTACTTC.

The chain carries TRBV11-2 and TRBJ2-1, with 7 bases matching TRBD1. The CDR3 runs to 15 residues. The germline gives CDR1 SGHAT, CDR2 FQNNGV. The V and J ends lost 0 bases and 4 bases, in that order; junction bases with no gene match: 3. The CDR3 sequence is CASSLDGTAYNEQFF. For the CDR3, the DNA is TGTGCCAGCAGCTTAGACGGGACAGCGTACAATGAGCAGTTCTTC. The complete variable domain, with remaining parts taken from reference TRBV11-2 and TRBJ2-1, reads EAGVAQSPRYKIIEKRQSVAFWCNPISGHATLYWYQQILGQGPKLLIQFQNNGVVDDSQLPKDRFSAERLKGVDSTLKIQPAKLEDSAVYLCASSLDGTAYNEQFFGPGTRLTVL.

CDR3: CASSLGSGVSPLHF. In nucleotides, the CDR3 is TGTGCCAGCAGCTTGGGATCCGGGGTTTCACCCCTCCACTTT. The chain joins TRBV7-2 to TRBJ1-6; the D is unclear. This CDR3 contains 14 residues. Trimming took off 3 bases at V and 9 bases at J, with 12 bases between the two ends. Germline-derived CDR1 and CDR2 are SGHTA and FQGNSA. The whole variable domain, remainder taken from reference TRBV7-2 and TRBJ1-6, is GAGVSQSPSNKVTEKGKDVELRCDPISGHTALYWYRQSLGQGLEFLIYFQGNSAPDKSGLPSDRFSAERTGGSVSTLTIQRTQQEDSAVYLCASSLGSGVSPLHFGNGTRLTVT.

J is TRBJ2-7 and V is TRBV10-3; maybe TRBD2 (5 bases). The CDR3 runs to 13 residues. V was cut by 5 bases and J by 7 bases, with 15 bases left in between. Germline-derived CDR1 and CDR2 are ENHRY and SYGVKD. CDR3: CAISRSPGLEQYF. The CDR3 coding sequence is TGTGCCATCAGTCGCTCCCCGGGGTTGGAGCAGTACTTC.

This chain uses TRBV15 with TRBJ2-7, with a possible D match to TRBD1 (6 bases). The V gene lost 0 bases and the J gene lost 4 bases, with 13 bases spanning the gap. Germline V gene sequence: CDR1 LNHNV, CDR2 YYDKDF (reference sequence). The CDR3 runs to 15 residues. Here the CDR3 DNA reads TGTGCCACCAGCAGAGATCGTGGGGGCGGGTACGAGCAGTACTTC. This codes for CATSRDRGGGYEQYF. Drawing the rest from reference TRBV15 and TRBJ2-7, the complete variable domain is DAMVIQNPRYQVTQFGKPVTLSCSQTLNHNVMYWYQQKSSQAPKLLFHYYDKDFNNEADTPDNFQSRRPNTSFCFLDIRSPGLGDTAMYLCATSRDRGGGYEQYFGPGTRLTVT.

A word on this clone: Germline is not matched at one junction end, which may reflect a read error. The chain has TRBV18 and TRBJ1-1; 8 bases are shared with TRBD1. Germline CDR1 reads KGHSH; CDR2 reads LQKENI. The CDR3 runs to 16 residues. The CDR3: CASLPQGDYLNTEAFF. CDR3 sequence (DNA): TGTGCCAGCTTACCACAGGGGGACTACCTGAACACTGAAGCTTTCTTT.

This rearrangement joins TRBV5-1 to TRBJ2-3; possibly TRBD2 for D (6 bases). This CDR3 is built from 16 residues. Trimming pared 0 bases from V and 2 bases from J, leaving 13 bases between. The germline V gene has CDR1 SGHRS and CDR2 YFSETQ. The CDR3 reads CASSLGNGGATDTQYF. In DNA form, the CDR3 reads TGCGCCAGCAGCTTGGGGAACGGGGGAGCCACAGATACGCAGTATTTT.

The V gene is TRBV12-5, the J gene TRBJ2-2, with TRBD1 as a possible D gene (6 bases). Per the germline V gene, CDR1 is LGHNT and CDR2 is FRNRAP. This CDR3 spans 15 amino acids. V was pared by 5 bases and J by 3 bases, with 13 bases between. CDR3 protein: CASGPGVSDTGELFF. Here the CDR3 DNA reads TGTGCTAGTGGTCCAGGGGTATCGGACACCGGGGAGCTGTTTTTT.

Here the CDR3 DNA reads TGTGCCAGCTCACCACTACAGGGAGGCACAGATACGCAGTATTTT. This codes for CASSPLQGGTDTQYF. V is TRBV18 and J is TRBJ2-3; tentatively, D is TRBD1 (6 bases). Germline V CDR1 and CDR2: KGHSH, LQKENI. Trimming took 1 base from V and 1 from J, leaving 9 bases between them. The CDR3 spans 15 residues.

V is TRBV5-1 and J is TRBJ1-1, with a possible D match to TRBD1 (6 bases). Germline loops: CDR1 SGHRS, CDR2 YFSETQ. This CDR3 has 14 amino acids. V was clipped by 0 bases and J by 4 bases, with 10 bases between them. The CDR3 nucleotides read TGCGCCAGCAGCTTGGCAGGGGTGGCCACTGAAGCTTTCTTT. It specifies CASSLAGVATEAFF.

The J gene is TRBJ1-5, the V gene TRBV21-1; TRBD1, as called in the table, went unchecked against the DNA. TRBV21-1 is a listed pseudogene. The CDR3 contains 13 residues. The CDR3 is CASSMTENQPQHF. In DNA form, the CDR3 reads TGTGCCAGCAGCATGACAGAGAATCAGCCCCAGCATTTT.

The chain joins TRBV4-1 to TRBJ2-5; 8 bases fit TRBD2. CDR1 is MGHRA, CDR2 YSYEKL, per germline. Germline trimming cut 0 bases from V and 3 bases from J; bases unmatched to any gene: 9. This CDR3 region has 17 residues. CDR3 in amino acids: CASSQDPGGAVKETQYF. CDR3 sequence (DNA): TGCGCCAGCAGCCAAGATCCCGGGGGGGCCGTAAAAGAGACCCAGTACTTC.

This sequence joins TRBV18 and TRBJ2-1; 15 bases match TRBD2. The V segment lost 4 bases and the J segment 4 bases; nucleotides outside the gene matches: 11. Looked up from germline, CDR1 is KGHSH and CDR2 is LQKENI. The length of the CDR3 is 19 residues. The CDR3 DNA sequence: TGTGCCAGCTCACTCGCCGGGACTAGCGGGGGGACTCTTTACAATGAGCAGTTCTTC. It encodes CASSLAGTSGGTLYNEQFF.